A single sample is the source of the 27 T cell receptor beta chains below, sequenced in a study of cytomegalovirus exposure and HLA in healthy donors. Measured with immunoSEQ multiplex PCR; TCRdb has only the in-frame clones, and not every one. The sample carries under 85,000 clones, approximately 93% recorded once. The sample taken for sequencing was PBMCs. These receptors were obtained from a woman under 30 in good health and CMV-seronegative.

The chain carries TRBV19 and TRBJ2-1; 7 bases are a match to TRBD1. The germline gives CDR1 LNHDA, CDR2 SQIVND (reference sequence). The J segment lost 10 bases and the V segment lost 8 bases, leaving 5 bases of the junction unmatched. This CDR3 is built from 11 residues. The CDR3 region has the DNA TGTGCCAGTGGAGACAGGGAGGAGCAGTTCTTC. It specifies CASGDREEQFF.

The V call is TRBV30, the J call TRBJ1-1; no reliable D call. The CDR3 length is 13 residues. Trimming removed 4 bases at V and 5 bases at J, with 14 bases between. The germline V gene has CDR1 GTSNPN and CDR2 SVGIG (reference sequence). The CDR3 DNA is TGTGCCTGGATGATGAAGGAGGTGACTGAAGCTTTCTTT. Protein: CAWMMKEVTEAFF.

CDR3 nucleotides: TGTGCCAGCAGTTACGATAGCAGCAATCAGCCCCAGCATTTT. Its protein product is CASSYDSSNQPQHF. The V gene is TRBV6-5, the J gene TRBJ1-5; no clear D gene. The germline CDR1 and CDR2 sequences are MNHEY and SVGAGI. The CDR3 is 14 amino acids. Trimming took 2 bases from V and 1 from J, leaving 6 bases between them.

This rearrangement joins TRBV28 to TRBJ2-7, with TRBD2 matching 7 bases. Germline V gene data show CDR1 as MDHEN and CDR2 as SYDVKM. With 3 bases clipped from V and 4 bases from J, the junction kept 21 bases outside the gene matches. CDR3 size: 19 residues. The CDR3 DNA reads TGTGCCAGCAGTTTCAGCAGTGGGGGGGGTTTTTCTTTATGGTACGAGCAGTACTTC. Its protein product is CASSFSSGGGFSLWYEQYF.

The chain links TRBV7-9 to TRBJ2-2, with 7 bases that match TRBD1. CDR1 SEHNR and CDR2 FQNEAQ come from the germline V gene (reference sequence). The CDR3 contains 17 residues. J was trimmed by 4 bases and V by 4 bases; bases with no gene match: 12. The DNA for the CDR3 is TGTGCCAGCAGCTCTGTAGGGGGCACCGTAGGCACCGGGGAGCTGTTTTTT. Amino acids: CASSSVGGTVGTGELFF.

The genes are TRBV11-2 and TRBJ2-7; the match to TRBD1 covers 7 bases. V dropped 1 base and J dropped 4; count of bases not matched to a gene: 7. Per germline, CDR1 SGHAT and CDR2 FQNNGV. The CDR3 has 15 residues. Here the CDR3 reads CASSLVFPGGYEQYF. The CDR3 DNA reads TGTGCCAGCAGCTTAGTCTTTCCAGGGGGTTACGAGCAGTACTTC. Complete variable domain (other parts from reference TRBV11-2 and TRBJ2-7): EAGVAQSPRYKIIEKRQSVAFWCNPISGHATLYWYQQILGQGPKLLIQFQNNGVVDDSQLPKDRFSAERLKGVDSTLKIQPAKLEDSAVYLCASSLVFPGGYEQYFGPGTRLTVT.

Here the CDR3 reads CASGDPGQGNQPQHF. The CDR3 region has the DNA TGTGCTAGTGGTGACCCGGGACAGGGCAATCAGCCCCAGCATTTT. V usage is TRBV12-5 and J usage is TRBJ1-5; 8 bases fit TRBD1. V lost 5 bases, J lost 2 bases, and 5 bases stayed unmatched. Germline CDR1 LGHNT, CDR2 FRNRAP. The CDR3 covers 15 residues. Full variable domain (remainder filled in from reference TRBV12-5 and TRBJ1-5): DARVTQTPRHKVTEMGQEVTMRCQPILGHNTVFWYRQTMMQGLELLAYFRNRAPLDDSGMPKDRFSAEMPDATLATLKIQPSEPRDSAVYFCASGDPGQGNQPQHFGDGTRLSIL.

The chain is built from TRBV5-3 and TRBJ1-5; D might be TRBD1 (5 bases). TRBV5-3 is an ORF, and what it does is uncertain. V lost 1 base to trimming and J lost 4 bases, with 12 bases between them. The CDR3 consists of 15 residues. CDR3 residues: CARSLRGTENQPQHF. In DNA, the CDR3 is TGTGCCAGAAGCTTGCGCGGGACTGAAAATCAGCCCCAGCATTTT.

The chain recombines TRBV5-1 with TRBJ1-5; tentatively, D is TRBD1 (6 bases). CDR1 and CDR2 (germline): SGHRS, YFSETQ. The CDR3 sequence is 14 residues long. With 4 bases removed from V and 3 bases from J, the gap between germline ends came to 11 bases. CDR3 coding DNA: TGCGCCAGCAGCCCCGGGACATCCAATCAGCCCCAGCATTTT. This gives the protein CASSPGTSNQPQHF. The full variable domain, in which reference TRBV5-1 and TRBJ1-5 provide the parts outside the CDR3, is KAGVTQTPRYLIKTRGQQVTLSCSPISGHRSVSWYQQTPGQGLQFLFEYFSETQRNKGNFPGRFSGRQFSNSRSEMNVSTLELGDSALYLCASSPGTSNQPQHFGDGTRLSIL.

V is TRBV28 and J is TRBJ2-5; D possibly corresponds to TRBD1 (6 bases). V was pared by 1 base and J by 6 bases, with 12 bases between. The germline V gene has CDR1 MDHEN and CDR2 SYDVKM. The CDR3 has 14 residues. The CDR3 nucleotides read TGTGCCAGCAGTTTATCAGGGGTCGGGCAGACCCAGTACTTC. It specifies CASSLSGVGQTQYF.

This sequence joins TRBV7-2 and TRBJ1-5; D gene uncertain. This CDR3 comprises 16 residues. The germline CDR1 and CDR2 sequences are SGHTA and FQGNSA. The V gene lost 5 bases and the J gene lost 0 bases, with 14 bases spanning the gap. In DNA, the CDR3 is TGTGCCAGCAGCCCAAGCGTGGGTCCTAGCAATCAGCCCCAGCATTTT. Translation gives CASSPSVGPSNQPQHF.

This clone was seen just once. This chain joins TRBV30 and TRBJ1-2, with 9 bases matching TRBD1. The CDR3 spans 15 residues. V shed 6 bases, J shed 5 bases, and the junction held 13 bases outside the gene matches. Germline V lookup: CDR1 GTSNPN, CDR2 SVGIG (reference sequence). The CDR3 here is CACPRRGQGKYGYTF. For the CDR3, the DNA is TGTGCCTGCCCTCGGCGGGGACAGGGCAAATATGGCTACACCTTC.

This chain connects TRBV11-1 to TRBJ2-7; 7 bases match TRBD2. In germline, CDR1 is SGHAT, CDR2 FQDESV (reference sequence). V gave up 2 bases and J gave up 2 bases; unmatched junction bases: 6. CDR3 length: 15 residues. In DNA, the CDR3 is TGTGCCAGCAGCTTAATTACTAGCGAAGCCTACGAGCAGTACTTC. Its translation: CASSLITSEAYEQYF.

The V gene is TRBV28, the J gene TRBJ2-2; 8 bases fit TRBD1. Germline V gives CDR1 MDHEN, CDR2 SYDVKM. The CDR3 is 12 amino acids. J gave up 3 bases and V 11 bases, and 2 bases lay outside the gene matches. The CDR3 region is CAGQGYTGELFF. The CDR3, as DNA: TGTGCCGGACAGGGTTACACCGGGGAGCTGTTTTTT. Together with reference TRBV28 and TRBJ2-2, the CDR3 gives the full variable domain: DVKVTQSSRYLVKRTGEKVFLECVQDMDHENMFWYRQDPGLGLRLIYFSYDVKMKEKGDIPEGYSVSREKKERFSLILESASTNQTSMYLCAGQGYTGELFFGEGSRLTVL.

The J gene is TRBJ2-2, the V gene TRBV27; 13 bases are shared with TRBD2. The V and J ends lost 4 bases and 5 bases, in that order; junction bases with no gene match: 4. The germline gives CDR1 MNHEY, CDR2 SMNVEV (reference sequence). This CDR3 region has 16 residues. CDR3 sequence: CASSSTSGRATGELFF. The CDR3 DNA sequence: TGTGCCAGCAGTTCAACTAGCGGGAGGGCGACCGGGGAGCTGTTTTTT.

This clone was counted a single time. V is TRBV6-5 and J is TRBJ2-2; TRBD2 agrees at 10 bases. The CDR3 totals 15 residues. Looked up from germline, CDR1 is MNHEY and CDR2 is SVGAGI. The V segment lost 8 bases and the J segment 4 bases; nucleotides outside the gene matches: 7. The CDR3 loop is CASQRLAGVTGELFF. The CDR3 DNA sequence: TGTGCCAGCCAAAGGCTAGCGGGAGTCACCGGGGAGCTGTTTTTT.

The rearrangement uses TRBV18 and TRBJ2-2; D perhaps matches TRBD2 (5 bases). Between the trimmed V and J ends, which lost 1 base and 6 bases, there was a span of 9 bases. Germline-derived CDR1 and CDR2 are KGHSH and LQKENI. This CDR3 comprises 14 residues. CDR3 in amino acids: CASSPLGESGELFF. CDR3 nucleotide sequence: TGTGCCAGCTCACCACTCGGGGAGTCCGGGGAGCTGTTTTTT. Together with reference TRBV18 and TRBJ2-2, the CDR3 gives the full variable domain: NAGVMQNPRHLVRRRGQEARLRCSPMKGHSHVYWYRQLPEEGLKFMVYLQKENIIDESGMPKERFSAEFPKEGPSILRIQQVVRGDSAAYFCASSPLGESGELFFGEGSRLTVL.

The chain carries TRBV19 and TRBJ2-7; 9 bases match TRBD1. V shed 4 bases and J 3 bases; nucleotides not matched to a gene: 7. CDR3 length: 15 amino acids. Germline V CDR1 and CDR2: LNHDA, SQIVND (reference sequence). The CDR3 protein is CASSTWDRDHYEQYF. CDR3 nucleotides: TGTGCCAGTAGTACGTGGGACAGGGATCACTACGAGCAGTACTTC. Full variable domain (missing parts from reference TRBV19 and TRBJ2-7): DGGITQSPKYLFRKEGQNVTLSCEQNLNHDAMYWYRQDPGQGLRLIYYSQIVNDFQKGDIAEGYSVSREKKESFPLTVTSAQKNPTAFYLCASSTWDRDHYEQYFGPGTRLTVT.

J is TRBJ1-5 and V is TRBV6-5; TRBD1 matches 7 bases. The junction had 6 bases not matched to a gene; V was cut back by 6 bases and J by 1 base. CDR3 length: 15 residues. Germline assignment: CDR1 MNHEY and CDR2 SVGAGI. The CDR3 sequence is CASRVGQASNQPQHF. CDR3 bases: TGTGCCAGCAGGGTAGGACAGGCGAGCAATCAGCCCCAGCATTTT.

This sequence joins TRBV15 and TRBJ2-7; 11 nucleotides agree with TRBD1. Looked up from germline, CDR1 is LNHNV and CDR2 is YYDKDF (reference sequence). The CDR3 length is 14 residues. Losses at the gene ends were 4 bases for V and 5 bases for J; bases not matched to a gene: 4. The CDR3 DNA is TGTGCCACCAGCACCGGACAGGGGGCAGACGAGCAGTACTTC. Translated, it gives CATSTGQGADEQYF. Supplemented by reference TRBV15 and TRBJ2-7, the full variable domain reads DAMVIQNPRYQVTQFGKPVTLSCSQTLNHNVMYWYQQKSSQAPKLLFHYYDKDFNNEADTPDNFQSRRPNTSFCFLDIRSPGLGDTAMYLCATSTGQGADEQYFGPGTRLTVT.

The chain combines TRBV4-1 with TRBJ2-7; tentatively, D is TRBD1 (6 bases). The germline gives CDR1 MGHRA, CDR2 YSYEKL. The CDR3 totals 16 residues. V lost 1 base and J lost 3, with 16 bases in between. The CDR3 protein is CASSQGSQARGYEQYF. DNA for the CDR3: TGCGCCAGCAGCCAAGGGAGCCAAGCCAGGGGCTACGAGCAGTACTTC.

The V call is TRBV4-1, the J call TRBJ2-7; tentatively, D is TRBD2 (6 bases). CDR3 length equals 15 residues. V was pared by 0 bases and J by 1 base, with 10 bases between. Looked up from germline, CDR1 is MGHRA and CDR2 is YSYEKL. This CDR3 reads CASSQDMGGSYEQYF. CDR3 DNA sequence: TGCGCCAGCAGCCAAGATATGGGGGGTTCCTACGAGCAGTACTTC.

The V and J genes are TRBV4-1 and TRBJ2-7; D is undetermined. Per germline, CDR1 MGHRA and CDR2 YSYEKL. Deletions cut 1 base from V and 4 bases from J, with 11 bases between. This CDR3 spans 14 amino acids. The CDR3 DNA reads TGCGCCAGCAGCCAAGGCATCTTCGGTTACGAGCAGTACTTC. Protein product: CASSQGIFGYEQYF.

This chain uses TRBV2 with TRBJ2-1, with TRBD2 matching over 8 bases. The V segment lost 10 bases and the J segment 7 bases; nucleotides outside the gene matches: 15. The germline CDR1 and CDR2 sequences are SNHLY and FYNNEI. The CDR3 runs to 15 residues. The chain's CDR3 is CATRFGSGGRNEQFF. The CDR3 nucleotides are TGTGCCACGCGGTTCGGAAGCGGGGGTAGGAATGAGCAGTTCTTC.

V gene TRBV6-6 combines with J gene TRBJ2-1; D is ambiguous. V was shortened by 4 bases and J by 8 bases, with 12 bases between the two germline ends. Germline V CDR1 and CDR2: MNHNY, SVGAGI (reference sequence). The CDR3 spans 13 residues. The CDR3 sequence: CASSSPGVDEQFF. CDR3 DNA sequence: TGTGCCAGCAGTTCCCCGGGTGTAGATGAGCAGTTCTTC.

The chain combines TRBV5-1 with TRBJ1-1, with D possibly TRBD1 on 6 matching bases. Germline V gene data show CDR1 as SGHRS and CDR2 as YFSETQ. The CDR3 has 14 residues. Trimming removed 6 bases from V and 5 bases from J, with 17 bases in between. CDR3 nucleotide sequence: TGCGCCAGCACCCCGGACAGCACGAGTACTGAAGCTTTCTTT. It is translated as CASTPDSTSTEAFF.

In this sample, this clone turned up once. This sequence joins TRBV19 and TRBJ2-7; 12 bases line up with TRBD1. This CDR3 contains 16 residues. Losses at the gene ends were 4 bases for V and 5 bases for J; bases not matched to a gene: 9. Germline-derived CDR1 and CDR2 are LNHDA and SQIVND (reference sequence). As DNA, the CDR3 is TGTGCCAGTAGTACACGGGACAGGGGGCGCTTGCACGAGCAGTACTTC. This translates into CASSTRDRGRLHEQYF. Full variable domain (remainder filled in from reference TRBV19 and TRBJ2-7): DGGITQSPKYLFRKEGQNVTLSCEQNLNHDAMYWYRQDPGQGLRLIYYSQIVNDFQKGDIAEGYSVSREKKESFPLTVTSAQKNPTAFYLCASSTRDRGRLHEQYFGPGTRLTVT.